Listed below are T cell receptor beta chains from one sample, sequenced in a study of shared clonotypes between healthy human individuals. Some clones are missing from TCRdb's copy, which holds only in-frame ones; the method was immunoSEQ multiplex PCR. In the table there are around 1 million clones, 76% of which are singletons. Sequenced material: memory CD4+ T cells sorted from blood. The receptor set was obtained from a man aged 18-30 years in good health. Each CDR3 is given with its conserved first and last residue. Fields, in order: V gene, CDR3 length, J gene, clone size, D gene, CDR3 protein, CDR3 DNA. D genes are given only for firm matches. Clone size appears in some rows only: once, few, many, or a class for an expanded clone.

>TRBV30|13|TRBJ1-5|few|TRBD1
CAWRGQGGQPQHF
TGTGCCTGGAGAGGACAGGGTGGTCAGCCCCAGCATTTT
>TRBV5-1|15|TRBJ1-5|-|-
CASSLAGGNNQPQHF
TGCGCCAGCAGCTTGGCGGGGGGCAACAATCAGCCCCAGCATTTT
>TRBV5-6|15|TRBJ2-2|few|TRBD2
CASSWFGLAAGELFF
TGTGCCAGCAGCTGGTTCGGACTAGCCGCCGGGGAGCTGTTTTTT
>TRBV4-1|13|TRBJ2-1|-|-
CASSQRLGGEQFF
TGCGCCAGCAGCCAACGGTTGGGTGGAGAGCAGTTCTTC
>TRBV2|14|TRBJ2-2|-|-
CASRVTQNTGELFF
TGTGCCAGCAGAGTAACCCAGAACACCGGGGAGCTGTTTTTT
>TRBV7-2|15|TRBJ2-7|-|-
CASSPDTSSSYEQYF
TGTGCCAGCAGCCCCGACACGTCCAGCTCCTACGAGCAGTACTTC
>TRBV18|17|TRBJ2-2|once|TRBD1
CASSARDRVANTGELFF
TGTGCCAGCTCAGCCCGGGACAGGGTGGCGAACACCGGGGAGCTGTTTTTT
>TRBV7-9|12|TRBJ2-5|-|-
CASSFGWETQYF
TGTGCCAGCAGCTTCGGATGGGAGACCCAGTACTTC
>TRBV18|14|TRBJ2-7|-|-
CASSPRTDAYEQYF
TGTGCCAGCTCCCCAAGGACAGACGCCTACGAGCAGTACTTC
>TRBV18|14|TRBJ1-2|-|TRBD1
CASSPTDRTYGYTF
TGTGCCAGCTCACCTACGGACAGGACCTATGGCTACACCTTC
>TRBV7-6|14|TRBJ2-5|-|TRBD2
CASSLATGGETQYF
TGTGCCAGCAGCTTAGCGACGGGGGGAGAGACCCAGTACTTC
>TRBV27|13|TRBJ1-2|-|-
CASSFRGANGYTF
TGTGCCAGCAGTTTCAGGGGAGCGAATGGCTACACCTTC
>TRBV5-4|15|TRBJ2-6|-|-
CASSRPGGGANVLTF
TGTGCCAGCAGCCGGCCGGGCGGTGGGGCCAACGTCCTGACTTTC
>TRBV27|15|TRBJ1-2|-|-
CASSFYPGDVYGYTF
TGTGCCAGCAGTTTCTACCCAGGGGACGTCTATGGCTACACCTTC
>TRBV5-6|17|TRBJ2-3|-|TRBD1
CASSLGRGRKNADTQYF
TGTGCCAGCAGCTTGGGCAGGGGGCGCAAAAATGCAGATACGCAGTATTTT
>TRBV5-4|14|TRBJ2-7|-|-
CASSLPAVGYEQYF
TGTGCCAGCAGCTTGCCAGCGGTAGGTTACGAGCAGTACTTC
>TRBV19|13|TRBJ1-2|-|-
CASSTGLRYGYTF
TGTGCCAGTAGTACAGGACTGAGGTATGGCTACACCTTC
>TRBV5-5|15|TRBJ2-7|-|-
CASSLERYKVYEQYF
TGTGCCAGCAGCTTGGAGCGTTATAAGGTCTACGAGCAGTACTTC
>TRBV13|14|TRBJ2-7|-|-
CASSSRAVTYEQYF
TGTGCCAGCAGCTCCCGGGCGGTTACCTACGAGCAGTACTTC
>TRBV2|16|TRBJ2-7|-|TRBD2
CASSGGASGRLSEQYF
TGTGCCAGCAGTGGAGGGGCTAGCGGGAGACTCTCCGAGCAGTACTTC
>TRBV5-6|14|TRBJ2-1|-|-
CASSLRGLGNEQFF
TGTGCCAGCAGCTTGAGGGGCTTGGGAAATGAGCAGTTCTTC
>TRBV28|17|TRBJ2-3|-|TRBD2
CASSSRLAGALRDTQYF
TGTGCCAGCAGTTCCCGACTAGCGGGGGCCCTCAGGGATACGCAGTATTTT
>TRBV15|15|TRBJ2-1|-|-
CATSRDGRSNNEQFF
TGTGCCACCAGCAGAGATGGTCGGTCCAACAATGAGCAGTTCTTC
>TRBV5-6|14|TRBJ1-2|-|TRBD1
CASSFNRGQDGYTF
TGTGCCAGCAGCTTTAACAGGGGGCAGGATGGCTACACCTTC
>TRBV9|15|TRBJ2-5|-|-
CASSVRVNPQETQYF
TGTGCCAGCAGCGTACGGGTGAACCCCCAAGAGACCCAGTACTTC
>TRBV4-2|14|TRBJ1-1|-|TRBD1
CASSPTGDYTEAFF
TGTGCCAGCAGCCCAACAGGGGATTACACTGAAGCTTTCTTT
>TRBV5-6|16|TRBJ1-1|-|-
CASRWGSSLMNTEAFF
TGTGCCTCCCGGTGGGGGAGCTCACTTATGAACACTGAAGCTTTCTTT
>TRBV10-3|13|TRBJ2-1|-|TRBD2
CAITRGGADEQFF
TGTGCCATCACGCGCGGGGGGGCGGATGAGCAGTTCTTC
>TRBV19|15|TRBJ2-7|-|TRBD1
CASSPLQGNSYEQYF
TGTGCCAGTAGTCCCCTACAGGGGAACTCCTACGAGCAGTACTTC
>TRBV5-1|16|TRBJ2-7|-|TRBD1
CASSLRPGQRNYEQYF
TGCGCCAGCAGCTTGAGGCCGGGACAGAGAAACTACGAGCAGTACTTC
>TRBV7-2|13|TRBJ1-1|-|-
CAGTGFMNTEAFF
TGTGCCGGGACTGGCTTCATGAACACTGAAGCTTTCTTT
>TRBV27|15|TRBJ1-2|-|-
CASRLSRGTGYGYTF
TGTGCCAGCAGATTGTCCCGGGGGACTGGATATGGCTACACCTTC
>TRBV19|15|TRBJ1-1|-|TRBD1
CASSDPGQLNTEAFF
TGTGCCAGTAGTGATCCGGGACAGTTGAACACTGAAGCTTTCTTT
>TRBV4-3|15|TRBJ1-2|-|-
CASSPEDTTQRGYTF
TGCGCCAGCAGCCCAGAGGACACCACCCAGCGAGGCTACACCTTC
>TRBV2|12|TRBJ2-7|-|-
CASRLLSDEQYF
TGTGCCAGCCGTCTCCTCAGCGACGAGCAGTACTTC
>TRBV11-2|12|TRBJ2-1|-|TRBD2
CASSYKSGRLFF
TGTGCCAGCAGCTATAAAAGCGGGAGACTGTTCTTC
>TRBV5-1|14|TRBJ2-7|once|TRBD2
CASGREGDSYEQYF
TGCGCCAGCGGCCGGGAGGGGGACTCCTACGAGCAGTACTTC
>TRBV18|13|TRBJ1-5|-|-
CASARGSNQPQHF
TGTGCCAGCGCTCGGGGTTCCAATCAGCCCCAGCATTTT
>TRBV30|11|TRBJ1-2|-|-
CAGRVNYGYTF
TGTGCCGGACGGGTTAACTATGGCTACACCTTC
>TRBV4-3|20|TRBJ2-1|-|TRBD2
CASSQGHRTSGRPNYNEQFF
TGCGCCAGCAGCCAAGGACACAGGACTAGCGGGAGGCCTAACTACAATGAGCAGTTCTTC
>TRBV10-3|13|TRBJ1-1|-|-
CAISLGLNTEAFF
TGTGCCATCAGCCTGGGATTGAACACTGAAGCTTTCTTT
>TRBV9|13|TRBJ1-6|-|-
CASSVAGDSPLHF
TGTGCCAGCAGCGTAGCCGGCGATTCACCCCTCCACTTT
>TRBV7-2|15|TRBJ1-2|-|-
CASSPRRGTNYGYTF
TGTGCCAGCAGCCCCAGGCGGGGAACTAACTATGGCTACACCTTC
>TRBV9|13|TRBJ2-5|-|-
CASSLGPKETQYF
TGTGCCAGCAGCTTAGGACCCAAGGAGACCCAGTACTTC
>TRBV2|13|TRBJ2-7|-|TRBD1
CASSAGGRYEQYF
TGTGCCAGCTCGGCAGGGGGTCGATACGAGCAGTACTTC
>TRBV7-2|11|TRBJ1-2|few|-
CASSLEYGYTF
TGTGCCAGCAGCCTCGAGTATGGCTACACCTTC
>TRBV5-1|12|TRBJ2-3|once|-
CASTHTQDTQYF
TGCGCCAGCACCCACACCCAAGATACGCAGTATTTT
>TRBV10-3|17|TRBJ2-6|-|-
CAISESASLTGANVLTF
TGTGCCATCAGTGAGTCTGCTAGTTTGACTGGGGCCAACGTCCTGACTTTC
>TRBV6-5|14|TRBJ1-1|few|-
CASSYSRQTTEAFF
TGTGCCAGCAGTTACTCCAGACAGACCACTGAAGCTTTCTTT
>TRBV28|14|TRBJ1-5|few|TRBD1
CASTDRGIIQPQHF
TGTGCCAGCACCGACAGGGGTATTATACAGCCCCAGCATTTT
>TRBV7-9|14|TRBJ2-1|-|TRBD2
CASSWTSGGNEQFF
TGTGCCAGCAGCTGGACTAGCGGTGGTAATGAGCAGTTCTTC
>TRBV18|17|TRBJ2-7|-|TRBD1
CASSPLRTGGLTYEQYF
TGTGCCAGCTCACCACTCCGGACAGGGGGGTTAACCTACGAGCAGTACTTC
>TRBV6-5|14|TRBJ1-6|few|-
CASRPDGYNSPLHF
TGTGCCAGCAGGCCCGACGGGTATAATTCACCCCTCCACTTT
>TRBV18|14|TRBJ2-3|-|-
CASSPGQKMNTQYF
TGTGCCAGCTCACCAGGGCAGAAGATGAATACGCAGTATTTT
>TRBV4-1|16|TRBJ1-4|-|TRBD1
CASSQIQGATNEKLFF
TGCGCCAGCAGCCAAATACAGGGGGCAACTAATGAAAAACTGTTTTTT
>TRBV7-2|18|TRBJ1-4|-|TRBD1
CASSPGQDPIWTNEKLFF
TGTGCCAGCAGCCCCGGACAGGACCCTATATGGACTAATGAAAAACTGTTTTTT
>TRBV12-5|12|TRBJ1-2|-|-
CASSLGADGYTF
TGTGCTAGTAGTCTCGGTGCCGATGGCTACACCTTC
>TRBV27|16|TRBJ1-4|-|TRBD1
CASSLLGTGQNEKLFF
TGTGCCAGCAGTTTATTAGGGACAGGGCAGAATGAAAAACTGTTTTTT
>TRBV15|16|TRBJ1-4|-|-
CATSRSPVPGYEKLFF
TGTGCCACCAGCAGAAGTCCTGTGCCCGGGTATGAAAAACTGTTTTTT
>TRBV28|14|TRBJ2-7|-|TRBD1
CASSYPRPGGSQYF
TGTGCCAGCAGTTACCCTCGTCCAGGGGGCTCGCAGTACTTC